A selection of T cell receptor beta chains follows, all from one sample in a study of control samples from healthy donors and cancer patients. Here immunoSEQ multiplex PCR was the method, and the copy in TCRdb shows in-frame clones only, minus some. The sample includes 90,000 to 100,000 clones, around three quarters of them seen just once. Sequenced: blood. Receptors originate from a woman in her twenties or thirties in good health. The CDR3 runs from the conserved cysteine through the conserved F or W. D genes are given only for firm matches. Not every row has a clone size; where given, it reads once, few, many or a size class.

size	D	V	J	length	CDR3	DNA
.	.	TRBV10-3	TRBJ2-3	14	CAISALQVADTQYF	TGTGCCATCAGTGCCTTACAGGTCGCAGATACGCAGTATTTT
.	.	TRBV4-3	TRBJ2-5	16	CASRGSGGLPTETQYF	TGCGCCAGCAGAGGCTCCGGGGGTCTTCCGACGGAGACCCAGTACTTC
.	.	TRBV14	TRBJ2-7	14	CASSQEDVSYEQYF	TGTGCCAGCAGCCAAGAGGACGTCAGCTACGAGCAGTACTTC
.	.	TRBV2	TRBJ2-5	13	CASSNRLGETQYF	TGTGCCAGCAGTAACAGGCTCGGAGAGACCCAGTACTTC
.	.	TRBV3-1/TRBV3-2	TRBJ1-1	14	CASSQDRANTEAFF	TGTGCCAGCAGCCAAGACAGGGCGAACACTGAAGCTTTCTTT
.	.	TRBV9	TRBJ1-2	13	CASSVGQNYGYTF	TGTGCCAGCAGCGTAGGACAGAACTATGGCTACACCTTC
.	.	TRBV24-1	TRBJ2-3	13	CATSDTYRHTQYF	TGTGCCACCAGTGACACGTACCGGCATACGCAGTATTTT
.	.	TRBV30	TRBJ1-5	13	CAWSVQDGQPQHF	TGTGCCTGGAGTGTCCAGGACGGCCAGCCCCAGCATTTT
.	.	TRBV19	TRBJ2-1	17	CASRGGGQLTSYNEQFF	TGTGCCAGTAGAGGCGGGGGACAGCTGACCTCCTACAATGAGCAGTTCTTC
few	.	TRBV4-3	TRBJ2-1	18	CASSQDAGRSLRHNEQFF	TGCGCCAGCAGCCAAGACGCCGGTCGGAGTTTAAGGCACAATGAGCAGTTCTTC
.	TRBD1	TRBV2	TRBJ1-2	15	CASSEGTGGMNGYTF	TGTGCCAGCAGCGAAGGGACAGGGGGCATGAATGGCTACACCTTC
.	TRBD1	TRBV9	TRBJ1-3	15	CASSVDAGGLNTIYF	TGTGCCAGCAGCGTAGATGCAGGGGGCCTGAACACCATATATTTT
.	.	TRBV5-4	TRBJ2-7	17	CASSLAGTPGSSYEQYF	TGTGCCAGCAGCTTGGCCGGGACACCCGGTAGCTCCTACGAGCAGTACTTC
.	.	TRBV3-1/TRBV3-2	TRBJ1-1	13	CASSQVQGSWAFF	TGTGCCAGCAGCCAAGTGCAGGGATCGTGGGCTTTCTTT
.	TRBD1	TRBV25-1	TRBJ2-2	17	CASSLLGTGGFTGELFF	TGTGCCAGCAGCCTCTTAGGGACAGGGGGTTTCACCGGGGAGCTGTTTTTT
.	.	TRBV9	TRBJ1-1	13	CASSVVVNTEAFF	TGTGCCAGCAGCGTAGTGGTTAACACTGAAGCTTTCTTT
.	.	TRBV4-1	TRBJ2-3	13	CASSKGGTDTQYF	TGCGCCAGCAGCAAGGGGGGCACAGATACGCAGTATTTT
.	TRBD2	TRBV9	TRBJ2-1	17	CASSVGGLAGLIHEQFF	TGTGCCAGCAGCGTAGGAGGGCTAGCGGGGCTTATCCATGAGCAGTTCTTC
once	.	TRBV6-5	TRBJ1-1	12	CASSLDLPKAFF	TGTGCCAGCAGCCTTGACCTGCCAAAAGCTTTCTTT
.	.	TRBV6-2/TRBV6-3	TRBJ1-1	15	CASSYSRGGDTEAFF	TGTGCCAGCAGTTACTCGAGGGGCGGGGACACTGAAGCTTTCTTT
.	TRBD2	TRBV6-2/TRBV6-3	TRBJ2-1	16	CASSYSSQRGDIRQFF	TGTGCCAGCAGTTACTCGAGCCAGCGGGGGGATATCCGGCAGTTCTTC
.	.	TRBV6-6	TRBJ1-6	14	CASSIREVNSPLHF	TGTGCCAGCAGTATCCGGGAGGTTAATTCACCCCTCCACTTT
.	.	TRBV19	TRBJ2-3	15	CASTPAGRGTDTQYF	TGTGCCAGTACCCCTGCTGGGCGGGGCACAGATACGCAGTATTTT
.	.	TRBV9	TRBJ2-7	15	CASAQGQASSYEQYF	TGTGCCAGCGCTCAGGGGCAGGCGAGCTCCTACGAGCAGTACTTC
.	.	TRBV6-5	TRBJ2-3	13	CAIRQGGTDTQYF	TGTGCCATAAGACAGGGAGGAACAGATACGCAGTATTTT
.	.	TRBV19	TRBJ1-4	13	CASIAGRYEKLFF	TGTGCCAGTATAGCCGGTCGGTATGAAAAACTGTTTTTT
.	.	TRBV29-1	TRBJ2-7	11	CSVERGNEQYF	TGCAGCGTTGAAAGGGGGAACGAGCAGTACTTC
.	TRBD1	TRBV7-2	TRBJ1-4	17	CASSKGQGAYSNEKLFF	TGTGCCAGCAGCAAGGGGCAGGGGGCTTATTCTAATGAAAAACTGTTTTTT
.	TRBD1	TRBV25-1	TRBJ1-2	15	CASSETGGLYYGYTF	TGTGCCAGCAGTGAGACAGGGGGTTTGTACTATGGCTACACCTTC
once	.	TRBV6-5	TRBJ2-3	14	CASRDPHPADTQYF	TGTGCCAGCAGAGACCCTCATCCCGCAGATACGCAGTATTTT
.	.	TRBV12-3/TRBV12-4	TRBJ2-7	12	CASSFRGYEQYF	TGTGCCAGCAGTTTTCGCGGATACGAGCAGTACTTC
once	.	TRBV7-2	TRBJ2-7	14	CASSRWSSSYEQYF	TGTGCCAGCAGCCGGTGGAGTAGCTCCTACGAGCAGTACTTC
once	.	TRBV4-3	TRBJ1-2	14	CASSQARGPYGYTF	TGCGCCAGCAGCCAAGCCCGGGGACCCTATGGCTACACCTTC
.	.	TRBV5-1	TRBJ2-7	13	CASSRTFSYEQYF	TGCGCCAGCTCGCGGACGTTTTCCTACGAGCAGTACTTC
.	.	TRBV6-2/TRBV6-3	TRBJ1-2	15	CASSWRQGKNYGYTF	TGTGCCAGCAGTTGGCGCCAGGGAAAAAACTATGGCTACACCTTC
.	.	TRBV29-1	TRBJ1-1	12	CSVRVSGTEAFF	TGCAGCGTTAGGGTTAGCGGCACTGAAGCTTTCTTT
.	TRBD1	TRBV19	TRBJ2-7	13	CASSPGTAYEQYF	TGTGCCAGTAGTCCCGGGACAGCCTACGAGCAGTACTTC
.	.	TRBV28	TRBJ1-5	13	CASSSPDSQPQHF	TGTGCCAGCAGTTCCCCCGATTCTCAGCCCCAGCATTTT
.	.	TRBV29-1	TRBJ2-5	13	CSVERSQQETQYF	TGCAGCGTTGAAAGGAGCCAGCAAGAGACCCAGTACTTC
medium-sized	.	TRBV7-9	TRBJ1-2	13	CASSLAVDYGYTF	TGTGCCAGCAGCTTAGCGGTGGACTATGGCTACACCTTC
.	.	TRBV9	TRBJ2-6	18	CASSVEPPGRSGANVLTF	TGTGCCAGCAGCGTAGAGCCCCCGGGACGCTCTGGGGCCAACGTCCTGACTTTC
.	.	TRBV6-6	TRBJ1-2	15	CASSSLAGGVTGYTF	TGTGCCAGCAGTTCCCTGGCAGGAGGCGTAACTGGCTACACCTTC